The next 18 T cell receptor beta chains were all read from a single sample in a study of blood T cell repertoires in COVID-19. Data came from immunoSEQ multiplex PCR; TCRdb stores just in-frame clones and leaves some out. The data contain about 300,000 clones, roughly 87% of them singletons. Specimen: PBMCs or T cells enriched from blood (not recorded which). The receptors were sampled from a woman under 40 who had recovered from COVID-19.

The V gene is TRBV30, the J gene TRBJ1-5; TRBD1 matches 7 bases. From germline, CDR1 is GTSNPN and CDR2 SVGIG (reference sequence). The CDR3 covers 16 residues. The junction had 9 bases not matched to a gene; V was cut back by 3 bases and J by 1 base. As DNA, the CDR3 is TGTGCCTGGAGGTCCGAGACAGGGAGAAGCAATCAGCCCCAGCATTTT. Translating gives CAWRSETGRSNQPQHF.

This chain connects TRBV19 to TRBJ2-6; 10 bases map to TRBD1. V dropped 5 bases and J dropped 4; count of bases not matched to a gene: 8. The CDR3 totals 17 residues. Germline assignment: CDR1 LNHDA and CDR2 SQIVND (reference sequence). The CDR3 is CASSPGQGGAGANVLTF. The CDR3 region has the DNA TGTGCCAGTAGTCCAGGACAGGGGGGGGCCGGGGCCAACGTCCTGACTTTC.

The V and J genes are TRBV19 and TRBJ2-1; weak D call: TRBD2 (7 bases). The V and J ends lost 0 bases and 1 base respectively, with 25 bases between them. This CDR3 region has 21 residues. CDR1 is LNHDA, CDR2 SQIVND, per germline (reference sequence). CDR3 amino acids: CASSIDRRQGWGGPSYNEQFF. CDR3 nucleotides: TGTGCCAGTAGTATAGATCGTAGGCAGGGGTGGGGAGGGCCGTCCTACAATGAGCAGTTCTTC. The whole variable domain, filled in from reference TRBV19 and TRBJ2-1, reads DGGITQSPKYLFRKEGQNVTLSCEQNLNHDAMYWYRQDPGQGLRLIYYSQIVNDFQKGDIAEGYSVSREKKESFPLTVTSAQKNPTAFYLCASSIDRRQGWGGPSYNEQFFGPGTRLTVL.

V usage is TRBV6-5 and J usage is TRBJ1-1; 8 nucleotides match TRBD1. The CDR3 consists of 13 residues. CDR1 and CDR2 from the germline V gene are MNHEY and SVGAGI. V lost 4 bases, J lost 9 bases, and 7 bases stayed unmatched. The CDR3 loop reads CASSFTGGLQAFF. CDR3 DNA: TGTGCCAGCAGTTTCACAGGGGGGCTACAAGCTTTCTTT.

The CDR3 loop reads CASSLDGQFYGYTF. The CDR3 coding sequence is TGTGCCAGCAGCTTAGATGGTCAGTTCTATGGCTACACCTTC. V usage is TRBV7-9 and J usage is TRBJ1-2; no reliable D call. The germline V and J ends were trimmed by 1 base and 4 bases, with 10 bases remaining between them. Germline values: CDR1 SEHNR, CDR2 FQNEAQ (reference sequence). The CDR3 spans 14 residues.

This sequence joins TRBV25-1 and TRBJ1-1, with 8 bases aligning to TRBD1. The CDR3 runs to 17 residues. Germline-derived CDR1 and CDR2 are MGHDK and SYGVNS. V gave up 1 base and J gave up 4 bases; unmatched junction bases: 11. Here the CDR3 DNA reads TGTGCCAGCAGTGAATCTTACAGGGGGTTTAAGTCCACTGAAGCTTTCTTT. Protein sequence: CASSESYRGFKSTEAFF.

The gene calls are TRBV5-1 and TRBJ1-1; weak D call: TRBD1 (5 bases). The CDR3 runs 13 residues. CDR1 and CDR2 (germline): SGHRS, YFSETQ. The V end was cut by 2 bases, the J end by 1 base, with 6 bases between. This CDR3 is CASSFQGNTEAFF. The CDR3 bases are TGCGCCAGCAGCTTTCAGGGGAACACTGAAGCTTTCTTT.

The chain uses TRBV7-9 and TRBJ1-1; D unresolved. The germline CDR1 and CDR2 sequences are SEHNR and FQNEAQ (reference sequence). The germline V and J ends were trimmed by 3 bases and 5 bases, with 10 bases remaining between them. The CDR3 is 13 amino acids. The CDR3 sequence: CASSFLQYTEAFF. The CDR3 DNA follows: TGTGCCAGCAGCTTCCTACAGTATACTGAAGCTTTCTTT.

V and J are TRBV3-1 (or the pseudogene TRBV3-2) and TRBJ1-5; 10 bases align to TRBD1. J lost 3 bases, V lost 6 bases, and 5 bases had no gene match. The CDR3 covers 15 residues. Germline V CDR1 and CDR2: LGHDT, YNNKEL (reference sequence). The CDR3 DNA is TGTGCCAGCAGTTCCGGGACAGGGGTCAATCAGCCCCAGCATTTT. This gives the protein CASSSGTGVNQPQHF.

This clone was recorded only once. This rearrangement joins TRBV19 to TRBJ1-6, with 8 bases identical to TRBD1. The germline CDR1 and CDR2 sequences are LNHDA and SQIVND (reference sequence). The V segment lost 0 bases and the J segment 8 bases; nucleotides outside the gene matches: 3. This CDR3 spans 15 amino acids. CDR3 amino acids: CASSIDRGRDSPLHF. The CDR3 bases are TGTGCCAGTAGTATAGACAGGGGGCGCGATTCACCCCTCCACTTT.

This clone was seen a handful of times. The chain carries TRBV7-9 and TRBJ1-5; weak D call: TRBD1 (5 bases). CDR3 length: 18 amino acids. V lost 4 bases and J 2 bases, leaving 21 bases between the germline ends. Per the germline V gene, CDR1 is SEHNR and CDR2 is FQNEAQ (reference sequence). CDR3 DNA sequence: TGTGCCAGCAGCTCGCACCTGGGCCTGGGGGGAGGCAATCAGCCCCAGCATTTT. As protein: CASSSHLGLGGGNQPQHF.

The gene calls are TRBV19 and TRBJ1-2; D perhaps matches TRBD1 (6 bases). CDR3 length: 11 amino acids. Trimming removed 4 bases from V and 8 bases from J, with 8 bases in between. Germline V gene sequence: CDR1 LNHDA, CDR2 SQIVND (reference sequence). The CDR3: CASSNRDGYTF. CDR3 bases: TGTGCCAGTAGTAACAGGGACGGCTACACCTTC.

J is TRBJ1-1 and V is TRBV27; D unclear. V was clipped by 5 bases and J by 4 bases, with 17 bases between them. This CDR3 is 15 amino acids long. Germline values: CDR1 MNHEY, CDR2 SMNVEV (reference sequence). This CDR3 is CASSPFGVRSTEAFF. The CDR3 DNA reads TGTGCCAGCAGTCCGTTTGGAGTCCGTTCCACTGAAGCTTTCTTT.

The V gene is TRBV11-2, the J gene TRBJ1-2; D uncertain. This CDR3 comprises 14 residues. V gave up 7 bases and J gave up 7 bases, with 19 bases separating them. CDR1 is SGHAT and CDR2 is FQNNGV in the germline V gene. The CDR3 DNA reads TGTGCCAGCACCCTTATACGATCTACTGTTGGCTACACCTTC. Translation: CASTLIRSTVGYTF.

V gene TRBV11-2 combines with J gene TRBJ2-2, with D uncertain. With 0 bases removed from V and 4 bases from J, the gap between germline ends came to 3 bases. CDR1 SGHAT and CDR2 FQNNGV come from the germline V gene. This CDR3 is 13 amino acids long. CDR3 residues: CASSLDRTGELFF. For the CDR3, the DNA is TGTGCCAGCAGCTTAGATCGCACCGGGGAGCTGTTTTTT.

The rearrangement links TRBV2 to TRBJ2-3, with 7 bases fitting TRBD2. Germline V lookup: CDR1 SNHLY, CDR2 FYNNEI. V shed 4 bases and J 0 bases; nucleotides not matched to a gene: 7. The CDR3 loop spans 16 amino acids. DNA of the CDR3: TGTGCCAGCAGTGTAGCAGCGGGGCGAAGCACAGATACGCAGTATTTT. This sequence encodes CASSVAAGRSTDTQYF.

V and J are TRBV2 and TRBJ2-5, with D hard to call. Trimming removed 8 bases at V and 2 bases at J, with 6 bases between. Germline-derived CDR1 and CDR2 are SNHLY and FYNNEI. This CDR3 has 11 amino acids. CDR3 sequence: CASLLQETQYF. The CDR3 DNA sequence: TGTGCCAGCCTACTGCAAGAGACCCAGTACTTC.

The rearrangement uses TRBV27 and TRBJ2-2, with D unclear. Per germline, CDR1 MNHEY and CDR2 SMNVEV (reference sequence). Deletions cut 5 bases from V and 5 bases from J, with 9 bases between. There are 13 residues in the CDR3. The CDR3 region has the DNA TGTGCCAGCAGTCCCCCTGTAACCGGGGAGCTGTTTTTT. This codes for CASSPPVTGELFF.